This TCR beta chain was identified during a study of cytomegalovirus exposure and HLA in healthy donors. General observations from the study: Among the CMV-associated chains, a few were confirmed in vitro as specific for CMV antigens. Subsequent analysis revealed that first-cohort TCR clusters tended to co-occur in the approximately 120 validation repertoires. Published work reported that the classifier diagnosed cytomegalovirus status with high specificity and sensitivity.

The germline gives CDR1 PRHDT, CDR2 FYEKMQ (reference sequence). The CDR3 covers 15 residues. V shed 5 bases, J shed 8 bases, and the junction held 11 bases outside the gene matches. Concerning this clone itself: Its specificity is unknown.

This table comes from immunoSEQ multiplex PCR, and its TCRdb copy is limited to in-frame clones, with some not included. The sample lists 110,000 or so clones, about 85% occurring once. The specimen sequenced was PBMCs. The J gene is TRBJ1-4, the V gene TRBV13; 7 positions match TRBD1. The sequence was obtained from a man between 18 and 35 years old in good health and CMV-seropositive. CDR3 nucleotide sequence: TGTGCCAGCAGCATCTACAGGGGTGAGGACGAAAAACTGTTTTTT. Its protein product is CASSIYRGEDEKLFF.